The 30 T cell receptor beta chains listed next were all sequenced from one sample in a study of post-analysis software for immune sequencing data. Study observations and caveats: There were about five TRBV segments more frequent in patients than controls, and TRBV5-6, TRBV5-1 and TRBV20-1 were among them.

Unique molecular identifiers were carried by the TCR beta cDNA libraries. TCRdb analysed the PCR reads with MiXCR anew, one entry per CDR3 protein. Among about 540,000 distinct CDR3 sequences, around a third were seen once, and the ten largest hold approximately 5.4%. Antigens of these TCRs are unknown. The sample consisted of blood. Source of these receptors: a girl aged 2-17 years with multiple sclerosis.

The V call is TRBV7-9, the J call TRBJ2-1; D is uncertain. Germline V gene lookup returns CDR1 SEHNR and CDR2 FQNEAQ (reference sequence). The V gene lost 5 bases and the J gene lost 7 bases, with 6 bases spanning the gap. The length of the CDR3 is 11 residues. The CDR3 spells CASSQQNEQFF. As DNA, the CDR3 is TGTGCCAGCAGCCAACAGAATGAGCAGTTCTTC.

This clonotype has only a few counts. The V and J genes are TRBV5-1 and TRBJ1-1, with a tentative D call TRBD1 (6 bases). This CDR3 contains 15 residues. V shed 6 bases and J shed 5 bases, with 20 bases lying between them. Germline-derived CDR1 and CDR2 are SGHRS and YFSETQ. This chain's CDR3 is CASKTGDSEATEAFF. The CDR3 coding sequence is TGCGCCAGCAAGACAGGAGATAGCGAGGCGACTGAAGCTTTCTTT.

V gene TRBV7-6 combines with J gene TRBJ1-2; no definite D call. Germline assignment: CDR1 SGHVS and CDR2 FNYEAQ. V was trimmed by 4 bases and J by 8 bases, leaving 17 bases between them. CDR3 length: 14 amino acids. The CDR3 DNA follows: TGTGCCAGCAGCTCCCCCGGGAGGGCTCTCGGCTACACCTTC. Translated: CASSSPGRALGYTF.

With regard to this clonotype: Germline is not matched at one junction end, which may reflect a read error. V is TRBV7-2 and J is TRBJ1-5, with 8 bases matching TRBD1. The germline CDR1 and CDR2 sequences are SGHTA and FQGNSA. This CDR3 contains 13 residues. CDR3 sequence reads: CASGQGSNQPRHF. CDR3 DNA: TGTGCCAGCGGACAGGGTAGCAATCAGCCCCGGCATTTT. The whole variable domain, filled in from reference TRBV7-2 and TRBJ1-5, reads GAGVSQSPSNKVTEKGKDVELRCDPISGHTALYWYRQSLGQGLEFLIYFQGNSAPDKSGLPSDRFSAERTGGSVSTLTIQRTQQEDSAVYLCASGQGSNQPRHFGDGTRLSIL.

The CDR3 here is CATSRGQGNTGELFF. The DNA of the CDR3 is TGTGCCACCAGCAGAGGACAGGGGAACACCGGGGAGCTGTTTTTT. The rearrangement links TRBV15 to TRBJ2-2; 7 nucleotides align to TRBD1. The J segment lost 1 base and the V segment lost 1 base, leaving 0 bases of the junction unmatched. This CDR3 is 15 amino acids long. Germline CDR1 is LNHNV and CDR2 is YYDKDF (reference sequence).

This clonotype turned up a few times. CDR3 bases: TGTGCCAGCAGCCAAGATGCGAGCTACAATGAGCAGTTCTTC. This sequence encodes CASSQDASYNEQFF. This sequence joins TRBV3-1 and TRBJ2-1; the D is unclear. CDR1 and CDR2 from the germline V gene are LGHDT and YNNKEL (reference sequence). Deletions cut 0 bases from V and 3 bases from J, with 6 bases between. The CDR3 has 14 amino acids.

This chain links TRBV7-8 with TRBJ1-5, with D maybe TRBD1 (6 bases). The germline gives CDR1 SGHVS, CDR2 FQNEAQ. This CDR3 spans 16 amino acids. Trimming left V 5 bases short and J 2 bases short, with 16 bases between. The CDR3 bases are TGTGCCAGCAGCCTCGGGACACCCGTGGGCAATCAGCCCCAGCATTTT. Translation gives CASSLGTPVGNQPQHF.

The chain employs TRBV12-5 and TRBJ2-4, with 7 bases aligning to TRBD1. The J call may be wrong; the DNA end is better matched by TRBJ2-7. The length of the CDR3 is 15 residues. Germline CDR1 and CDR2: LGHNT and FRNRAP. The CDR3 sequence is CASGKAGTATYEQYF. The CDR3 DNA follows: TGTGCTAGTGGCAAAGCCGGGACAGCAACCTACGAGCAGTACTTC.

J is TRBJ2-5 and V is TRBV5-1; a possible D gene is TRBD2 (6 bases). Trimming pared 0 bases from V and 1 base from J, leaving 16 bases between. Germline assignment: CDR1 SGHRS and CDR2 YFSETQ. The CDR3 contains 17 residues. CDR3 nucleotide sequence: TGCGCCAGCAGCTTGGGCGTTGGAGGAGGGCTCCAAGAGACCCAGTACTTC. It translates to CASSLGVGGGLQETQYF.

The chain uses TRBV5-1 and TRBJ1-2, with a tentative D call TRBD1 (5 bases). V dropped 3 bases and J dropped 6 bases, with 21 bases sitting between them. CDR1 is SGHRS, CDR2 YFSETQ, per germline. The CDR3 is 16 amino acids. In nucleotides, the CDR3 is TGCGCCAGCAGCTCCATGGGGGGAACAAGTGTGCATGGCTACACCTTC. Translated: CASSSMGGTSVHGYTF.

The chain recombines TRBV20-1 with TRBJ2-1, with 8 bases identical to TRBD1. Looked up from germline, CDR1 is DFQATT and CDR2 is SNEGSKA (reference sequence). J was trimmed by 6 bases and V by 3 bases; bases with no gene match: 7. The CDR3 contains 14 residues. As DNA, the CDR3 is TGCAGTGCTAGGGACCGACAGGGGAGCAATGAGCAGTTCTTC. Its translation: CSARDRQGSNEQFF.

This clonotype is a singleton in its sample. Mismatch with germline at one junction end may stem from a read error. CDR3 residues: CASSAGTGHNEKFF. CDR3 coding DNA: TGTGCCAGCAGCGCCGGGACAGGGCACAATGAGAAGTTCTTC. The rearrangement uses TRBV7-9 and TRBJ2-1; 9 bases match TRBD1. This CDR3 is built from 14 residues. CDR1 and CDR2 from the germline V gene are SEHNR and FQNEAQ (reference sequence).

The chain joins TRBV11-2 to TRBJ2-7, with 7 bases that match TRBD1. The germline gives CDR1 SGHAT, CDR2 FQNNGV. The CDR3 runs 14 residues. The V and J ends lost 2 bases and 9 bases, in that order; junction bases with no gene match: 10. The DNA of the CDR3 is TGTGCCAGCAGCTTAAACCCCGGACAGGCAGGGCAGTACTTC. Its translation: CASSLNPGQAGQYF.

The V gene is TRBV6-6, the J gene TRBJ1-2; D call uncertain. The CDR3 runs 15 residues. Germline V gene sequence: CDR1 MNHNY, CDR2 SVGAGI (reference sequence). V was cut by 7 bases and J by 1 base, with 16 bases left in between. CDR3 bases: TGTGCCAGCACCGTAACGCCAAATAGTAACTATGGCTACACCTTC. This encodes CASTVTPNSNYGYTF.

CDR3 bases: TGTGCCAGCAGTGCCCTTAGCGGGGGGGTCCCCAATGAGCAGTTCTTC. Translation: CASSALSGGVPNEQFF. The rearrangement links TRBV25-1 to TRBJ2-1; 11 bases are a match to TRBD2. The CDR3 has 16 residues. V lost 4 bases, J lost 6 bases, and 8 bases stayed unmatched. The germline gives CDR1 MGHDK, CDR2 SYGVNS.

The V gene is TRBV14, the J gene TRBJ2-1; weak D call: TRBD2 (5 bases). Germline CDR1 is SGHDN and CDR2 is FVKESK. The CDR3 has 14 amino acids. Trimming cost V 4 bases and J 4 bases, with 11 bases left between them. CDR3 residues: CASSLAYFYNEQFF. The CDR3 DNA reads TGTGCCAGCAGCCTAGCGTATTTTTACAATGAGCAGTTCTTC.

The chain employs TRBV6-6 and TRBJ2-5, with D perhaps TRBD1 (6 bases). The germline V and J ends were trimmed by 1 base and 4 bases, with 10 bases remaining between them. The CDR3 totals 14 residues. CDR1 and CDR2 (germline): MNHNY, SVGAGI (reference sequence). CDR3 region: CASSYLGAGETQYF. For the CDR3, the DNA is TGTGCCAGCAGTTACTTGGGGGCAGGAGAGACCCAGTACTTC.

The chain joins TRBV20-1 to TRBJ2-7; D might be TRBD1 or TRBD2, each matching 6 bases. TRBJ2-5 explains the end of the DNA better; the J call may be wrong. The CDR3 covers 15 residues. The germline V gene has CDR1 DFQATT and CDR2 SNEGSKA (reference sequence). CDR3 DNA: TGCAGTGCTAGGGGGGCACAGGGACTTGAGGAGACCCAGTACTTC. Translation: CSARGAQGLEETQYF.

There are a few counts of this clonotype. J is TRBJ2-3 and V is TRBV7-2, with TRBD2 matching 14 bases. Trimming cost V 6 bases and J 4 bases; bases outside gene matches: 3. Germline values: CDR1 SGHTA, CDR2 FQGNSA. CDR3 size: 15 residues. This chain's CDR3 is CASRATSGGADTQYF. CDR3 DNA: TGTGCCAGCAGGGCGACTAGCGGGGGGGCAGATACGCAGTATTTT.

This clonotype was seen repeatedly, ten times or more. The rearrangement links TRBV5-1 to TRBJ2-2, with 14 bases aligning to TRBD2. V lost 3 bases and J lost 7; bases outside the gene matches: 5. CDR1 and CDR2 from the germline V gene are SGHRS and YFSETQ. This CDR3 region has 16 residues. As DNA, the CDR3 is TGCGCCAGCAGCTCGGGACTAGCGGGGGCGATCGGGGAGCTGTTTTTT. Protein: CASSSGLAGAIGELFF. Full variable domain (outside the CDR3, taken from reference TRBV5-1 and TRBJ2-2): KAGVTQTPRYLIKTRGQQVTLSCSPISGHRSVSWYQQTPGQGLQFLFEYFSETQRNKGNFPGRFSGRQFSNSRSEMNVSTLELGDSALYLCASSSGLAGAIGELFFGEGSRLTVL.

V is TRBV19 and J is TRBJ2-1; D perhaps matches TRBD2 (6 bases). Germline assignment: CDR1 LNHDA and CDR2 SQIVND (reference sequence). Trimming left V 6 bases short and J 4 bases short, with 13 bases between. This CDR3 region has 14 residues. The CDR3 DNA reads as TGTGCCAGTAGCGTGGGAGGAAGGTACAATGAGCAGTTCTTC. As protein: CASSVGGRYNEQFF.

This sequence joins TRBV5-1 and TRBJ1-2, with D possibly matching TRBD1 (6 bases). The CDR3 covers 16 residues. V shed 6 bases and J shed 0 bases, with 18 bases lying between them. The germline CDR1 and CDR2 sequences are SGHRS and YFSETQ. CDR3 loop: CASTTPGDPSNYGYTF. In nucleotides, the CDR3 is TGCGCCAGCACCACGCCAGGGGACCCTTCTAACTATGGCTACACCTTC.

The gene calls are TRBV24-1 and TRBJ2-7; D might be TRBD2 (5 bases). The DNA end is a closer match to TRBJ2-5, so the J assignment may be wrong. The V gene's germline CDR1 is KGHDR and CDR2 SFDVKD. This CDR3 is 15 amino acids long. CDR3 DNA: TGTGCCACCAGTGATTTTCCAGCGGTGAAGGAGACCCAGTACTTC. Protein sequence: CATSDFPAVKETQYF.

The chain links TRBV21-1 to TRBJ1-1. TRBV21-1 is a listed pseudogene. The CDR3 has 14 residues. In nucleotides, the CDR3 is TGTGCCAGCAGCAATACCGACGTGAACACTGAAGCTTTCTTT. It is translated as CASSNTDVNTEAFF.

As to this clonotype: Because the CDR3 is missing its conserved closing phenylalanine or tryptophan, this is likely a read error. This chain connects TRBV7-9 to TRBJ2-1, with D perhaps TRBD2 (6 bases). Trimming took 7 bases from V and 9 from J, leaving 25 bases between them. The CDR3 has 16 amino acids. Germline lookup yields CDR1 SEHNR and CDR2 FQNEAQ (reference sequence). CDR3 DNA sequence: TGTGCCAGCAACCGCCAGGGACGGTCCGCCGGGGGTGAGCAGTTCATC. Translating gives CASNRQGRSAGGEQFI.

This clonotype occurred a few times. CDR3 residues: CASSTYKAGQRRSGYTF. The CDR3 nucleotides read TGTGCCAGCAGCACGTATAAGGCAGGACAGAGACGGAGTGGCTACACCTTC. This chain uses TRBV11-2 with TRBJ1-2; D perhaps matches TRBD1 (6 bases). The CDR3 loop spans 17 amino acids. CDR1 SGHAT and CDR2 FQNNGV come from the germline V gene. V gave up 5 bases and J gave up 7 bases, with 26 bases separating them.

This clonotype showed up just a few times. The chain couples TRBV7-8 to TRBJ1-6, with 8 bases fitting TRBD1. V lost 5 bases, J lost 0 bases, and 3 bases stayed unmatched. Germline V gene sequence: CDR1 SGHVS, CDR2 FQNEAQ. This CDR3 is built from 16 residues. CDR3 amino acids: CASSPDRVSYNSPLHF. For the CDR3, the DNA is TGTGCCAGCAGCCCGGACAGGGTCTCCTATAATTCACCCCTCCACTTT.

On this clonotype: The junction does not match germline at one end; this may be a read error. This sequence joins TRBV20-1 and TRBJ2-2; 9 nucleotides line up with TRBD2. Germline values: CDR1 DFQATT, CDR2 SNEGSKA (reference sequence). The CDR3 length is 16 residues. CDR3 in amino acids: CSAHPSGVALTGERFF. CDR3 sequence (DNA): TGCAGTGCTCATCCTAGCGGGGTGGCCCTCACGGGGGAGCGGTTTTTT.

This clonotype was seen a handful of times. The chain links TRBV4-2 to TRBJ2-1; D gene unclear. V dropped 0 bases and J dropped 9 bases, with 9 bases sitting between them. The CDR3 has 13 amino acids. Per germline, CDR1 LGHNA and CDR2 YNFKEQ. The CDR3 DNA reads TGTGCCAGCAGCCAAGATGGCCATCGTGAGCAGTTCTTC. Protein product: CASSQDGHREQFF.

This clonotype has a handful of counts. The chain combines TRBV12-3 or TRBV12-4 with TRBJ1-1; a possible D gene is TRBD1 (5 bases). V lost 1 base and J lost 7, with 16 bases in between. The CDR3 loop spans 15 amino acids. The DNA of the CDR3 is TGTGCCAGCAGTTTAGTAGTGGGGGGATCCTTTGAAGCTTTCTTT. Protein: CASSLVVGGSFEAFF.